These 25 T cell receptor beta chains share one sample of origin, sequenced in a study of cytomegalovirus exposure and HLA in healthy donors. PCR amplification relied on 60 Vbeta primers (plus 13 Jbeta primers). Profiling relied on immunoSEQ multiplex PCR, and the TCRdb table lists in-frame clones only, not all of them. This table holds 140,000 to 150,000 clones, roughly four fifths found once. The sequenced material came from PBMCs. The receptors come from a woman aged 55-70 years in good health and CMV-seropositive.

The V gene is TRBV28, the J gene TRBJ2-1, with 9 bases aligning to TRBD1. CDR3 length: 15 residues. The germline gives CDR1 MDHEN, CDR2 SYDVKM. V lost 5 bases and J lost 4; bases outside the gene matches: 6. CDR3 DNA: TGTGCCAGCAGTGTAAGGGGGACAGGGTACAATGAGCAGTTCTTC. Translation: CASSVRGTGYNEQFF.

The chain recombines TRBV19 with TRBJ2-3; D is perhaps TRBD2 (7 bases). V gave up 7 bases and J gave up 6 bases, with 14 bases separating them. Germline V gene lookup returns CDR1 LNHDA and CDR2 SQIVND (reference sequence). CDR3 size: 13 residues. In DNA form, the CDR3 reads TGTGCCAGTACGGAGGGGGGGGCTGATACGCAGTATTTT. This sequence encodes CASTEGGADTQYF.

The chain joins TRBV9 to TRBJ2-1; 12 bases are a match to TRBD2. The CDR3 contains 17 residues. J was trimmed by 8 bases and V by 0 bases; bases with no gene match: 9. Per germline, CDR1 SGDLS and CDR2 YYNGEE. The CDR3 DNA is TGTGCCAGCAGCGTAGGGCTAGCGGGAGGGTTAGACGATGAGCAGTTCTTC. Its translation is CASSVGLAGGLDDEQFF.

The chain joins TRBV18 to TRBJ1-5; D is undetermined. Per germline, CDR1 KGHSH and CDR2 LQKENI. CDR3 length: 16 amino acids. V gave up 3 bases and J gave up 5 bases, with 17 bases separating them. The CDR3 nucleotides are TGTGCCAGCTCACCTACCGGATCGACACCAGATCAGCCCCAGCATTTT. Its protein product is CASSPTGSTPDQPQHF.

This clone was detected once. The chain has TRBV6-6 and TRBJ1-2; TRBD1 matches at 9 bases. The ends lost 6 bases at V and 6 bases at J; junction bases unmatched: 5. Germline V gives CDR1 MNHNY, CDR2 SVGAGI (reference sequence). This CDR3 region has 13 residues. The CDR3 sequence: CASSLGQGHGYTF. The CDR3 DNA is TGTGCCAGCAGCCTTGGACAGGGGCATGGCTACACCTTC.

CDR3 nucleotide sequence: TGTGCCAGCTCACCACTGTCAGCGACCTACGAGCAGTACTTC. Amino acids: CASSPLSATYEQYF. V is TRBV18 and J is TRBJ2-7; no firm D call. The CDR3 totals 14 residues. V lost 1 base and J 2 bases, leaving 9 bases between the germline ends. Germline CDR1 reads KGHSH; CDR2 reads LQKENI.

V and J are TRBV28 and TRBJ1-4, with D maybe TRBD1 (5 bases). V was pared by 2 bases and J by 4 bases, with 11 bases between. This CDR3 is built from 15 residues. Germline V gives CDR1 MDHEN, CDR2 SYDVKM. CDR3 bases: TGTGCCAGCAGTTTAGGCGGGACTGGTAATGAAAAACTGTTTTTT. This sequence encodes CASSLGGTGNEKLFF.

V gene TRBV4-2 combines with J gene TRBJ2-5, with D unresolved. From germline, CDR1 is LGHNA and CDR2 YNFKEQ. V lost 1 base and J lost 3, with 9 bases in between. The CDR3 has 14 residues. DNA of the CDR3: TGTGCCAGCAGCCAAGGAAGACACGAAGAGACCCAGTACTTC. Its translation is CASSQGRHEETQYF.

This clone appeared a single time. The junction departs from germline at one end; a sequencing error may be responsible. The J gene is TRBJ2-3, the V gene TRBV7-7, with 13 positions matching TRBD2. The CDR3 is 17 residues long. Germline CDR1 SSHAT, CDR2 FNYEAQ (reference sequence). The CDR3 DNA reads as TGTGCTAGCAGCCCCGGACTAGCGGGAGTAGTTTCAGATACGCAGTATTTT. Residues: CASSPGLAGVVSDTQYF.

The genes are TRBV28 and TRBJ2-3; 7 positions match TRBD2. After removal of 3 bases from V and 2 bases from J, the junction contained 11 bases not matched to a gene. Germline V gene lookup returns CDR1 MDHEN and CDR2 SYDVKM. This CDR3 has 17 amino acids. CDR3 DNA sequence: TGTGCCAGCAGTTTCGCCCGACGGCGACTAGCCACAGATACGCAGTATTTT. This gives the protein CASSFARRRLATDTQYF.

This chain uses TRBV5-6 with TRBJ1-1; weak D call: TRBD1 (6 bases). V was shortened by 4 bases and J by 1 base, with 11 bases between the two germline ends. Germline CDR1 and CDR2: SGHDT and YYEEEE. This CDR3 region has 14 residues. CDR3 coding DNA: TGTGCCAGCAGCCTGATACAGGGGAACACTGAAGCTTTCTTT. Translating it yields CASSLIQGNTEAFF.

The V call is TRBV5-6, the J call TRBJ2-1; 15 bases line up with TRBD2. The CDR3 totals 17 residues. The V gene end was trimmed by 4 bases and the J gene end by 6 bases; junction bases not matched to a gene: 8. The germline V gene has CDR1 SGHDT and CDR2 YYEEEE. The CDR3 is CASSLGLAGGSGNEQFF. In nucleotides, the CDR3 is TGTGCCAGCAGCCTTGGACTAGCGGGAGGGTCCGGCAATGAGCAGTTCTTC.

This clone has more than one count but fewer than ten. CDR3 DNA: TGTGCCAGCAGCCCGGGGTACCCCTACGAGCAGTACTTC. It is translated as CASSPGYPYEQYF. The chain recombines TRBV2 with TRBJ2-7, with D possibly matching TRBD2 (5 bases). Germline V gene lookup returns CDR1 SNHLY and CDR2 FYNNEI. CDR3 length: 13 amino acids. V lost 6 bases to trimming and J lost 2 bases, with 11 bases between them. The full variable domain, its missing parts supplied by reference TRBV2 and TRBJ2-7, is EPEVTQTPSHQVTQMGQEVILRCVPISNHLYFYWYRQILGQKVEFLVSFYNNEISEKSEIFDDQFSVERPDGSNFTLKIRSTKLEDSAMYFCASSPGYPYEQYFGPGTRLTVT.

The chain is built from TRBV9 and TRBJ2-4; 7 nucleotides agree with TRBD1. The CDR3 loop spans 13 amino acids. The V segment lost 3 bases and the J segment 10 bases; nucleotides outside the gene matches: 7. Germline CDR1 and CDR2: SGDLS and YYNGEE. The CDR3 loop reads CASSGQGGPIQYF. CDR3 DNA sequence: TGTGCCAGCAGCGGTCAAGGGGGCCCTATTCAGTACTTC.

This CDR3 reads CASPSGAYEQYF. CDR3 bases: TGTGCCAGCCCTAGCGGGGCCTACGAGCAGTACTTC. This chain joins TRBV2 and TRBJ2-7; TRBD2 matches 9 bases. Per germline, CDR1 SNHLY and CDR2 FYNNEI. V lost 8 bases to trimming and J lost 2 bases; unmatched junction nucleotides: 1. The CDR3 runs to 12 residues. Complete variable domain (other parts from reference TRBV2 and TRBJ2-7): EPEVTQTPSHQVTQMGQEVILRCVPISNHLYFYWYRQILGQKVEFLVSFYNNEISEKSEIFDDQFSVERPDGSNFTLKIRSTKLEDSAMYFCASPSGAYEQYFGPGTRLTVT.

A few counts support this clone. The chain has TRBV7-9 and TRBJ2-7; 7 bases map to TRBD2. Germline trimming cut 6 bases from V and 7 bases from J; bases unmatched to any gene: 6. The CDR3 covers 12 residues. The V gene's germline CDR1 is SEHNR and CDR2 FQNEAQ (reference sequence). This chain's CDR3 is CASSRGVGEQYF. As DNA, the CDR3 is TGTGCCAGCAGTCGGGGGGTGGGGGAGCAGTACTTC.

The CDR3 DNA reads TGTGCCAGCAGCCAAAGGGGTCGGGAGACTGAAGCTTTCTTT. Residues: CASSQRGRETEAFF. The chain couples TRBV4-2 to TRBJ1-1, with D possibly matching TRBD1 (5 bases). This CDR3 has 14 residues. The V gene's germline CDR1 is LGHNA and CDR2 YNFKEQ. V gave up 2 bases and J gave up 5 bases, with 12 bases separating them.

The chain carries TRBV7-2 and TRBJ2-1, with 7 bases lining up with TRBD1. Germline CDR1 SGHTA, CDR2 FQGNSA. CDR3 length equals 18 residues. V trimming: 5 bases; J trimming: 6 bases; junction bases outside the gene matches: 19. The CDR3 DNA follows: TGTGCCAGCAGCCGAAAGGGGGCAGGGATGTTCGGGGTCAATGAGCAGTTCTTC. Translating it yields CASSRKGAGMFGVNEQFF.

The gene calls are TRBV11-2 and TRBJ2-2; TRBD1 matches at 12 bases. CDR1 and CDR2 from the germline V gene are SGHAT and FQNNGV. The CDR3 covers 14 residues. The V segment lost 7 bases and the J segment 8 bases; nucleotides outside the gene matches: 5. CDR3 DNA sequence: TGTGCCAGCACCTGGGACAGGGGGCCGGGGGAGCTGTTTTTT. It translates to CASTWDRGPGELFF.

J is TRBJ2-5 and V is TRBV28, with D possibly being TRBD2 (5 bases). V was trimmed by 3 bases and J by 11 bases, leaving 7 bases between them. The CDR3 totals 10 residues. Germline-derived CDR1 and CDR2 are MDHEN and SYDVKM. As DNA, the CDR3 is TGTGCCAGCAGTTTTGGGGAGCAGTACTTC. This encodes CASSFGEQYF.

This clone occurred once. The chain combines TRBV7-2 with TRBJ1-1, with 8 positions matching TRBD1. After removal of 3 bases from V and 1 base from J, the junction contained 1 base not matched to a gene. This CDR3 has 14 residues. CDR1 and CDR2 (germline): SGHTA, FQGNSA. CDR3 in DNA: TGTGCCAGCAGCTTCGGACAGGGGAACACTGAAGCTTTCTTT. It encodes CASSFGQGNTEAFF.

This clone came up a few times. The rearrangement links TRBV6-5 to TRBJ2-2, with D possibly TRBD1 on 6 matching bases. The germline V gene encodes CDR1 MNHEY and CDR2 SVGAGI. Trimming pared 4 bases from V and 1 base from J, leaving 10 bases between. CDR3 length equals 15 residues. The CDR3 protein is CASSFWTENTGELFF. The CDR3 nucleotides are TGTGCCAGCAGTTTCTGGACAGAGAACACCGGGGAGCTGTTTTTT.

The chain combines TRBV11-2 with TRBJ2-3; 11 bases fit TRBD2. This CDR3 is 16 amino acids long. The germline V gene has CDR1 SGHAT and CDR2 FQNNGV. V was pared by 4 bases and J by 3 bases, with 6 bases of the junction left unmatched. CDR3 sequence (DNA): TGTGCCAGCAGCTCAGAACTAGCGGGAGCTACAGATACGCAGTATTTT. Its protein is CASSSELAGATDTQYF.

The sample holds a few counts of this clone. This chain uses TRBV28 with TRBJ1-4; possible D gene TRBD1, 5 bases. V was cut by 3 bases and J by 6 bases, with 23 bases left in between. The germline V gene encodes CDR1 MDHEN and CDR2 SYDVKM. This CDR3 region has 18 residues. CDR3: CASSFLPGDSSFDEKLFF. DNA of the CDR3: TGTGCCAGCAGTTTCCTACCGGGGGACTCGTCTTTTGATGAAAAACTGTTTTTT.

The chain is built from TRBV28 and TRBJ2-5, with no clear D. Between the trimmed V and J ends, which lost 4 bases and 5 bases, there was a span of 17 bases. The CDR3 sequence is 15 residues long. Germline loops: CDR1 MDHEN, CDR2 SYDVKM. As DNA, the CDR3 is TGTGCCAGCAGTTCTCACACCGCCCCCCGTGAGACCCAGTACTTC. Translated, it gives CASSSHTAPRETQYF.